The 27 T cell receptor beta chains given below trace back to one sample, sequenced in a study of blood T cells in healthy people across ages (dated by TCRdb to 2014 to 2015). Receptor libraries were prepared by 5' RACE. Sequencing was carried out with an Illumina HiSeq 2500. A second PCR of roughly 6 to 12 cycles was performed with a sample-barcoded 5' primer and a J-beta primer mix. The public reads were quality trimmed at Q25 with fastp and then assembled into clones with MiXCR by TCRdb, keeping productive beta chains. Each CDR3 protein gets just one entry, which takes the most common genes and DNA from the rows behind it. The sample contains some 730,000 distinct CDR3 sequences, about 24% of them found a single time. The ten largest clones take up about 22% of the sample. Input material: blood. These receptor sequences come from a man between 65 and 85 years old in good health.

In this sample, this clonotype turned up a few times. The V gene is TRBV27, the J gene TRBJ1-2; TRBD1 is a possible D gene (5 bases). CDR1 is MNHEY, CDR2 SMNVEV, per germline (reference sequence). With 5 bases removed from V and 3 bases from J, the gap between germline ends came to 13 bases. The CDR3 extends over 14 amino acids. The CDR3 sequence is CASSVRAGYYGYTF. CDR3 nucleotides: TGTGCCAGCAGTGTCAGGGCGGGCTACTATGGCTACACCTTC.

This chain uses TRBV4-3 with TRBJ2-3; 7 bases are a match to TRBD1. Germline-derived CDR1 and CDR2 are LGHNA and YSLEER. J lost 0 bases, V lost 6 bases, and 3 bases had no gene match. The CDR3 is 14 amino acids. CDR3 amino acids: CASRQGLSTDTQYF. The CDR3 region has the DNA TGCGCCAGCAGACAGGGGTTGAGCACAGATACGCAGTATTTT.

This clonotype was counted a few times. The rearrangement links TRBV7-2 to TRBJ2-3; D perhaps matches TRBD1 (5 bases). Germline V gene sequence: CDR1 SGHTA, CDR2 FQGNSA. Trimming cost V 1 base and J 14 bases, with 13 bases left between them. This CDR3 comprises 12 residues. In DNA form, the CDR3 reads TGTGCCAGCAGCTTAGTCGGCAGGGTTCCGTATTTT. Translated: CASSLVGRVPYF. The variable domain in full, completed from reference TRBV7-2 and TRBJ2-3, reads GAGVSQSPSNKVTEKGKDVELRCDPISGHTALYWYRQSLGQGLEFLIYFQGNSAPDKSGLPSDRFSAERTGGSVSTLTIQRTQQEDSAVYLCASSLVGRVPYFGPGTRLTVL.

This clonotype was detected a few times. V is TRBV14 and J is TRBJ2-2; D might be TRBD1 (6 bases). The CDR3 runs to 15 residues. V gave up 1 base and J gave up 8 bases, with 14 bases separating them. The germline V gene has CDR1 SGHDN and CDR2 FVKESK. CDR3 sequence (DNA): TGTGCCAGCAGCCAAGTTAGACAGGATGGTGGGGAGCTGTTTTTT. Translating it yields CASSQVRQDGGELFF. Together with reference TRBV14 and TRBJ2-2, the CDR3 gives the full variable domain: EAGVTQFPSHSVIEKGQTVTLRCDPISGHDNLYWYRRVMGKEIKFLLHFVKESKQDESGMPNNRFLAERTGGTYSTLKVQPAELEDSGVYFCASSQVRQDGGELFFGEGSRLTVL.

The genes are TRBV2 and TRBJ1-1; D gene unclear. V lost 9 bases, J lost 2 bases, and 16 bases lay in between. The CDR3 contains 14 residues. Germline loops: CDR1 SNHLY, CDR2 FYNNEI. The CDR3 region is CASQRWGTNTEAFF. The CDR3 bases are TGTGCCAGTCAACGATGGGGAACTAACACTGAAGCTTTCTTT.

The V call is TRBV20-1, the J call TRBJ2-6; D uncertain. Germline V gives CDR1 DFQATT, CDR2 SNEGSKA (reference sequence). V lost 6 bases, J lost 0 bases, and 9 bases lay in between. This CDR3 spans 14 amino acids. The CDR3 DNA reads TGCAGTGCCCAGATCAGCTCTGGGGCCAACGTCCTGACTTTC. This sequence encodes CSAQISSGANVLTF.

The rearrangement links TRBV7-9 to TRBJ1-4, with TRBD1 matching 8 bases. J gave up 13 bases and V 3 bases, and 1 base lay outside the gene matches. CDR3 length equals 11 residues. CDR1 is SEHNR and CDR2 is FQNEAQ in the germline V gene (reference sequence). The CDR3 sequence: CASSLDRVLFF. The DNA of the CDR3 is TGTGCCAGCAGCTTGGACAGGGTACTGTTTTTT.

The gene calls are TRBV20-1 and TRBJ2-2; TRBD1 might be the D (6 bases). CDR3 size: 15 residues. Trimming took off 5 bases at V and 1 base at J, with 14 bases between the two ends. Germline loops: CDR1 DFQATT, CDR2 SNEGSKA (reference sequence). The CDR3 here is CSAPIPGQNTGELFF. CDR3 coding DNA: TGCAGTGCTCCCATACCGGGACAGAACACCGGGGAGCTGTTTTTT.

This chain uses TRBV29-1 with TRBJ2-2; a weak D match, TRBD2 (5 bases). The CDR3 has 14 amino acids. V was shortened by 7 bases and J by 6 bases, with 18 bases between the two germline ends. In germline, CDR1 is SQVTM, CDR2 ANQGSEA. The DNA of the CDR3 is TGCAGCGCTGCTCCCAACGAGGGTTCCGGGGAGCTGTTTTTT. Translated, it gives CSAAPNEGSGELFF.

There are a few counts of this clonotype. The chain recombines TRBV20-1 with TRBJ1-1; D is ambiguous. Germline CDR1 reads DFQATT; CDR2 reads SNEGSKA (reference sequence). The V end lost 0 bases, the J end lost 1 base, and 27 bases lay between the germline ends. CDR3 length equals 20 residues. This CDR3 is CSARDFRGRFDLMGNTEAFF. CDR3 DNA: TGCAGTGCTAGAGATTTTCGAGGCAGGTTTGACTTGATGGGGAACACTGAAGCTTTCTTT.

Comment on this clonotype: A much larger clone lies one base from this, so it may be a read error. The rearrangement joins TRBV5-1 to TRBJ2-5, with D perhaps matching TRBD2 (6 bases). This CDR3 is built from 13 residues. CDR1 is SGHRS and CDR2 is YFSETQ in the germline V gene. The CDR3 bases are TGCGCCGGCAGCTTTGGAGGGCAAGAGACCCAGTACTTC. This translates into CAGSFGGQETQYF.

The J gene is TRBJ2-5, the V gene TRBV19; D may correspond to TRBD1 or TRBD2 (6 bases each). The J call may not be correct, given that the DNA end is closer to TRBJ2-7. This CDR3 contains 15 residues. Germline values: CDR1 LNHDA, CDR2 SQIVND (reference sequence). The CDR3 loop is CASSETLGGAYEQYV. The CDR3, as DNA: TGTGCCAGTAGTGAGACCCTCGGGGGCGCCTACGAGCAGTACGTC.

This clonotype occurred many times. This chain connects TRBV10-1 to TRBJ2-2, with 11 bases identical to TRBD2. This CDR3 contains 14 residues. V gave up 7 bases and J gave up 3 bases; unmatched junction bases: 1. CDR1 is WNHNN and CDR2 is SYGVQD in the germline V gene (reference sequence). This CDR3 is CASKLAGDTGELFF. The CDR3 coding sequence is TGCGCCAGCAAACTAGCGGGGGACACCGGGGAGCTGTTTTTT.

The J gene is TRBJ2-1, the V gene TRBV19; weak D call: TRBD2 (6 bases). The germline V and J ends were trimmed by 6 bases and 4 bases, with 13 bases remaining between them. Germline values: CDR1 LNHDA, CDR2 SQIVND (reference sequence). There are 14 residues in the CDR3. Here the CDR3 reads CASRWRGEYNEQFF. CDR3 bases: TGTGCCAGTAGATGGAGGGGCGAATACAATGAGCAGTTCTTC.

This clonotype occurred a few times. This chain connects TRBV7-9 to TRBJ1-2; no clear D. In germline, CDR1 is SEHNR, CDR2 FQNEAQ (reference sequence). The germline V and J ends were trimmed by 2 bases and 5 bases, with 9 bases remaining between them. CDR3 size: 13 residues. CDR3 loop: CASSLSTQYGYTF. CDR3 coding DNA: TGTGCCAGCAGCTTATCTACACAGTATGGCTACACCTTC.

This clonotype was picked up a small number of times. A junction boundary mismatches the germline segment, possibly from a read error. This chain uses TRBV3-1 with TRBJ2-5, with TRBD2 matching over 9 bases. The J call is doubtful: the DNA matches TRBJ2-1 better. This CDR3 is 15 amino acids long. Germline assignment: CDR1 LGHDT and CDR2 YNNKEL (reference sequence). The CDR3 sequence: CASTQHGTSLTGQFF. The CDR3 DNA sequence: TGTGCCAGCACCCAACACGGGACTAGCCTCACTGGGCAGTTCTTC.

The rearrangement joins TRBV20-1 to TRBJ2-1; D unclear. The J call is uncertain, as TRBJ2-7 better fits the DNA end. The CDR3 length is 11 residues. CDR1 and CDR2 (germline): DFQATT, SNEGSKA (reference sequence). CDR3: CSALWVYEQYF. DNA of the CDR3: TGCAGTGCCCTCTGGGTTTACGAGCAGTACTTC.

This clonotype came up a few times. A junction boundary mismatches the germline segment, possibly from a read error. The chain recombines TRBV5-1 with TRBJ2-5; a possible D gene is TRBD2 (6 bases). Germline V CDR1 and CDR2: SGHRS, YFSETQ. The CDR3 extends over 16 amino acids. CDR3 nucleotides: TGCGCCGGCAGCTTGGATTTAGCGGTTTTAGGGGAGACCCAGTACTTC. It translates to CAGSLDLAVLGETQYF.

V is TRBV11-2 and J is TRBJ2-3; TRBD2 matches at 10 bases. The CDR3 consists of 16 residues. V lost 1 base and J lost 5; bases outside the gene matches: 6. The germline gives CDR1 SGHAT, CDR2 FQNNGV. The CDR3 nucleotides read TGTGCCAGCAGCTTAGCCCCTAGCGGGGGTAGAGATACGCAGTATTTT. This gives the protein CASSLAPSGGRDTQYF.

This clonotype was seen more than once but under ten times. CDR3 amino acids: CASSPTTSMGDNEQFF. The DNA of the CDR3 is TGTGCCAGCAGCCCCACTACTAGCATGGGGGACAATGAGCAGTTCTTC. V is TRBV3-1 and J is TRBJ2-1; D perhaps matches TRBD2 (6 bases). Germline values: CDR1 LGHDT, CDR2 YNNKEL (reference sequence). CDR3 length: 16 amino acids. The ends were cut back, 4 bases at V and 5 bases at J, with 18 bases in the middle.

This clonotype has only a few counts. V usage is TRBV5-1 and J usage is TRBJ1-1; D is unclear. V lost 0 bases to trimming and J lost 6 bases, with 9 bases between them. Germline V CDR1 and CDR2: SGHRS, YFSETQ. The CDR3 runs 13 residues. In DNA, the CDR3 is TGCGCCAGCAGCTTGGAACGTAGCTCTGAAGCTTTCTTT. Translated, it gives CASSLERSSEAFF. Together with reference TRBV5-1 and TRBJ1-1, the CDR3 gives the full variable domain: KAGVTQTPRYLIKTRGQQVTLSCSPISGHRSVSWYQQTPGQGLQFLFEYFSETQRNKGNFPGRFSGRQFSNSRSEMNVSTLELGDSALYLCASSLERSSEAFFGQGTRLTVV.

There are many counts of this clonotype. The chain recombines TRBV7-9 with TRBJ1-4, with D uncertain. This CDR3 region has 12 residues. CDR1 is SEHNR, CDR2 FQNEAQ, per germline (reference sequence). The ends were cut back, 5 bases at V and 11 bases at J, with 12 bases in the middle. CDR3 residues: CASSPERGKLFF. CDR3 sequence (DNA): TGTGCCAGCAGCCCGGAACGTGGGAAACTGTTTTTT.

There are many counts of this clonotype. The chain recombines TRBV7-9 with TRBJ2-7, with 9 bases that match TRBD2. V was pared by 0 bases and J by 6 bases, with 6 bases of the junction left unmatched. In germline, CDR1 is SEHNR, CDR2 FQNEAQ (reference sequence). The CDR3 is made up of 15 amino acids. The CDR3, as DNA: TGTGCCAGCAGCTTAGCTAGCGGGAGAGGTCTCGAGCAGTACGTC. Translation: CASSLASGRGLEQYV.

This chain links TRBV28 with TRBJ1-1; TRBD1 is a possible D gene (6 bases). Germline assignment: CDR1 MDHEN and CDR2 SYDVKM. Trimming took off 3 bases at V and 0 bases at J, with 17 bases between the two ends. The length of the CDR3 is 17 residues. CDR3 bases: TGTGCCAGCAGTTTCATAAGGACAGCCACAATGAACACTGAAGCTTTCTTT. It codes for CASSFIRTATMNTEAFF.

The DNA for the CDR3 is TGCGCCAGCAGCTTATATCCACCAGTAGACTATGGCTACACCTTC. It specifies CASSLYPPVDYGYTF. The chain employs TRBV5-1 and TRBJ1-2, with D unclear. Germline V gene lookup returns CDR1 SGHRS and CDR2 YFSETQ. CDR3 size: 15 residues. Trimming left V 2 bases short and J 3 bases short, with 14 bases between.

The chain couples TRBV2 to TRBJ1-4, with D uncertain. The CDR3 contains 13 residues. Germline CDR1 SNHLY, CDR2 FYNNEI. V shed 0 bases and J shed 8 bases, with 7 bases lying between them. The CDR3 protein is CASSEATVEKLFF. For the CDR3, the DNA is TGTGCCAGCAGTGAAGCGACGGTCGAAAAACTGTTTTTT.

At least ten counts were recorded for this clonotype. The chain recombines TRBV11-3 with TRBJ2-1; a possible D gene is TRBD2 (6 bases). V was cut by 2 bases and J by 0 bases, with 8 bases left in between. CDR3 size: 15 residues. CDR1 SGHNT and CDR2 YENEEA come from the germline V gene. The CDR3 nucleotides are TGTGCCAGCAGCTTACTGGGGGGCTCCTACAATGAGCAGTTCTTC. Translated, it gives CASSLLGGSYNEQFF.